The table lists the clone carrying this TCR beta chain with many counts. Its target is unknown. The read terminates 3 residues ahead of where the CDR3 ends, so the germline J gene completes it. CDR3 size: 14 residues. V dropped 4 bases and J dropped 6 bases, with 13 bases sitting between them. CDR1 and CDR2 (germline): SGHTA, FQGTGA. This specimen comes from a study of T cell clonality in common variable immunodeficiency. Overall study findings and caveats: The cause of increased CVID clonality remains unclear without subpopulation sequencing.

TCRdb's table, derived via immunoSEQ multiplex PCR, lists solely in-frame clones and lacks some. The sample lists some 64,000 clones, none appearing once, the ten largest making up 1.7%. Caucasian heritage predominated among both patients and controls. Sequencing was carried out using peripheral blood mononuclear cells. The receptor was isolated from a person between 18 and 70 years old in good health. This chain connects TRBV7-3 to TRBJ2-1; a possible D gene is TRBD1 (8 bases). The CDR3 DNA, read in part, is TGTGCCAGCAGCTCACAGGGGGGGCGCAATGAG. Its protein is CASSSQGGRNE. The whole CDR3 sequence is CASSSQGGRNEQFF.